This T cell receptor (beta chain) was identified in a study of PD-L1 blockade in urothelial cancer (TCRdb year 2017). The study in broad terms: Therapy was started in the mid-2010s for all patients, and atezolizumab 1,200 mg was administered intravenously every 3 weeks. TCR sequencing covered pretreatment tumor samples and matched, serially collected peripheral blood taken before and after atezolizumab treatment. Progression-free survival longer than 6 months counted as durable clinical benefit, and TCR features were additionally tested against both progression-free and overall survival. About 90% of the 29 patients were identified as males with urothelial cancer of bladder origin, and a prior smoking history was reported by 18 of 29 patients. Some 30 patients had pretreatment blood TCR-seq, about 24 had at least one posttreatment blood collection, and about 24 had tumor TCR-seq. An exploratory multi-omic analysis was conducted of the somatic, immune and clinical correlates of response to PD-L1 blockade with atezolizumab in urothelial cancer. In the same patients, whole exome sequencing and RNA sequencing of pretreatment tumors were performed in addition to TCR sequencing. A median of around 150,000 T cells and some 90,000 unique TCRs was obtained from blood samples, and a median clonality of 0.080 was observed. An ECOG performance status of 0 or 1 was recorded for the patients, and 0 to 3 prior chemotherapy regimens had been received by the patients. Blood samples were analyzed at 3 weeks after treatment start (second dose) and at 6 weeks after treatment start. Nine patients reached durable clinical benefit, while some 20 patients did not. Summary of the overall study and its limitations: Among patients with durable benefit, tumor-associated TCR clones showed greater expansion in peripheral blood 3 weeks after treatment started (n ≈ 23, p = 0.022). A pretreatment peripheral blood TCR clonality below the median was linked to improved progression-free and overall survival. Because the sample size was small (n ≈ 27) and many exploratory analyses were performed, the results are intended to be hypothesis-generating.

This specimen's time point label, interpreted: peripheral blood 6 weeks after treatment start. The cohort included some 30 patients with locally advanced or metastatic urothelial carcinoma who were treated at Memorial Sloan Kettering on a trial protocol. Peripheral blood mononuclear cells were collected pretreatment and during treatment, at between 1 and 8 total time points per patient. The Qiagen DNeasy Blood extraction kit was used to purify genomic DNA from total PBMCs and tumor samples. PBMCs were collected pretreatment and during treatment, and were isolated and stored as previously described. Turning to this clone: Its recognized antigen is unknown. Qualities for individual bases were not recorded, and no much larger clone is one base off.

Synthetic TCR analog templates were spiked into each PCR so that absolute template abundance could be estimated from read counts. The immunoSEQ assay used bias-controlled V and J gene primers to amplify TCRbeta CDR3 regions from genomic DNA. Sequencing of rearranged TCRbeta segments was performed at approximately 20X coverage. In the paper's pipeline: Clustering was used to correct sequencing errors, and CDR3s were annotated against IMGT so that V, D and J genes could be assigned. Only productive TCRbeta rearrangements were used in downstream analyses, excluding out-of-frame or stop-codon sequences. Clonality was calculated as one minus the Shannon entropy normalized by the log of the number of unique productive sequences. Fisher's exact test with Benjamini-Hochberg correction, using a cutoff of adjusted p below 0.01, was how clones that differed between time points or between blood and tumor were identified. TCRdb carries this immuneACCESS record with in-frame sequences only. Its versions omit some clonotypes, under half of them owing to an unresolved V gene in the studies checked, with the rest unexplained. V and J calls and clone size follow that table, whereas D and trimming were derived from the DNA. In this sample the table shows more than 95,000 clones, approximately 90% of which occur a single time. The ten largest make up around 1.7% of the sample.

The receptor was derived from a man aged 60-69 years with urothelial cancer. The source material was PBMCs, sampled around atezolizumab (anti-PD-L1) treatment.

For the CDR3, the sequence is CASSSAGFAWNSPLHF. The bases are TGCGCCAGCAGCTCAGCGGGCTTCGCTTGGAATTCACCCCTCCACTTT. In this chain, TRBV5-1 is recombined with TRBJ1-6; no D gene can be assigned with confidence. From the cysteine up to the phenylalanine, the CDR3 has a length of 16 residues. Solely the CDR3 DNA is kept, with 48 bases framed from the first base. CDR1 is given as SGHRS and CDR2 as YFSETQ, both from the germline V gene. V is cut by 3 bases and J by 7 bases, and the space between the germline ends is 17 bases.